Listed below are T cell receptor beta chains from one sample, sequenced in a study of technical replicates of blood from a handful of donors. Profiled with immunoSEQ multiplex PCR; TCRdb holds only in-frame clones, not every one. The sample has more than 75,000 clones, approximately 83% seen once; the top ten hold 4.5% to 6%. The sequencing sample was made of PBMCs. Every receptor here comes from a human donor in good health. Some clones in this sample may be carry-over from other donors' samples. Both conserved end residues are part of each CDR3. The order of the fields is D gene, CDR3 length, J gene, clone size, V gene, CDR3 protein, CDR3 DNA. D genes are given only for firm matches. Clone size is shown for a subset of rows, as once, few, many or a class of expanded clone.

>-|14|TRBJ2-7|-|TRBV7-9
CASSLSEFTYEQYF
TGTGCCAGCAGCTTAAGCGAGTTTACCTACGAGCAGTACTTC
>-|14|TRBJ1-1|-|TRBV27
CASSLWAGNTEAFF
TGTGCCAGCAGTTTATGGGCGGGCAACACTGAAGCTTTCTTT
>-|15|TRBJ1-4|-|TRBV5-1
CASSPGDTTNEKLFF
TGCGCCAGCAGCCCAGGGGATACAACTAATGAAAAACTGTTTTTT
>-|13|TRBJ2-7|-|TRBV29-1
CSVGRFLAGEQYF
TGCAGCGTTGGTCGCTTTCTAGCCGGCGAGCAGTACTTC
>-|18|TRBJ1-6|-|TRBV9
CASSAQAAGRSYNSPLHF
TGTGCCAGCAGCGCCCAGGCCGCGGGAAGATCCTATAATTCACCCCTCCACTTT
>-|15|TRBJ2-2|-|TRBV7-9
CASSLMGLLSGELFF
TGTGCCAGCAGCTTAATGGGGCTCTTATCCGGGGAGCTGTTTTTT
>TRBD2|15|TRBJ2-3|-|TRBV5-1
CASSLNSGRADTQYF
TGCGCCAGCAGCTTAAATAGCGGGAGGGCAGATACGCAGTATTTT
>TRBD1|16|TRBJ1-1|-|TRBV11-2
CASSLPRDRGRTEAFF
TGTGCCAGCAGCTTACCCCGGGACAGGGGTAGAACTGAAGCTTTCTTT
>TRBD2|16|TRBJ2-1|-|TRBV7-9
CASSLYPAGEDNEQFF
TGTGCCAGCAGCTTATATCCTGCGGGGGAGGACAATGAGCAGTTCTTC
>TRBD1|12|TRBJ2-2|-|TRBV29-1
CSTRQGPGELFF
TGCAGCACCCGACAGGGGCCCGGGGAGCTGTTTTTT
>TRBD1|14|TRBJ1-1|once|TRBV18
CASSPGTGKTEAFF
TGTGCCAGCTCACCCGGGACAGGGAAAACTGAAGCTTTCTTT
>TRBD1|15|TRBJ1-1|-|TRBV10-3
CAIRGNRDRGTEAFF
TGTGCCATCAGGGGGAACCGGGACAGGGGCACTGAAGCTTTCTTT
>-|15|TRBJ2-3|-|TRBV18
CASSPGGLDTDTQYF
TGTGCCAGCTCACCGGGAGGATTGGACACAGATACGCAGTATTTT
>-|17|TRBJ2-7|-|TRBV11-2
CASSLDRDSRPDYEQYF
TGTGCCAGCAGCTTAGATCGTGATAGTCGTCCAGACTACGAGCAGTACTTC
>-|16|TRBJ2-7|-|TRBV19
CASSTSLGGGNYEQYF
TGTGCCAGTAGTACCTCCCTAGGGGGAGGGAACTACGAGCAGTACTTC
>-|11|TRBJ2-3|-|TRBV5-6
CASTQGRTQYF
TGTGCCAGCACCCAGGGAAGAACGCAGTATTTT
>-|15|TRBJ2-3|-|TRBV7-2
CASSLTRVGGDTQYF
TGTGCCAGCAGCTTAACCAGAGTGGGAGGAGATACGCAGTATTTT
>TRBD2|15|TRBJ2-3|-|TRBV5-1
CASRLDGGASDTQYF
TGCGCCAGCAGGTTAGACGGGGGGGCTTCGGATACGCAGTATTTT
>-|16|TRBJ2-3|-|TRBV7-9
CASSFRLDGGSDTQYF
TGTGCCAGCAGCTTCAGACTAGACGGAGGATCGGATACGCAGTATTTT
>-|14|TRBJ1-2|-|TRBV6-4
CASSPGPANYGYTF
TGTGCCAGCAGTCCGGGTCCAGCTAACTATGGCTACACCTTC
>TRBD1|15|TRBJ2-7|-|TRBV27
CASSPGGFMYYEQYF
TGTGCCAGCAGTCCAGGGGGCTTTATGTACTACGAGCAGTACTTC
>TRBD1|17|TRBJ1-2|-|TRBV5-1
CASSPLKQDRGRRGYTF
TGCGCCAGCAGCCCCCTGAAGCAGGACAGGGGGCGACGGGGCTACACCTTC
>-|11|TRBJ2-1|-|TRBV18
CASSASVEQFF
TGTGCCAGCTCCGCCTCGGTAGAGCAGTTCTTC
>TRBD1|15|TRBJ1-2|-|TRBV15
CATSFARGQTEGYTF
TGTGCCACCAGCTTCGCCAGGGGGCAGACGGAAGGCTACACCTTC
>-|14|TRBJ2-7|-|TRBV4-2
CASSQDKGQREQYF
TGTGCCAGCAGCCAAGATAAGGGGCAGCGCGAGCAGTACTTC
>TRBD2|19|TRBJ2-3|-|TRBV14
CASIWRRLAGGASTDTQYF
TGTGCCAGCATTTGGAGGAGGCTAGCGGGAGGTGCTAGCACAGATACGCAGTATTTT
>-|12|TRBJ2-5|-|TRBV18
CASSPLGGTQYF
TGTGCCAGCTCACCACTAGGCGGGACCCAGTACTTC
>-|15|TRBJ1-2|-|TRBV6-5
CASSYKLKGGYGYTF
TGTGCCAGCAGTTACAAGCTGAAGGGAGGCTATGGCTACACCTTC
>TRBD2|14|TRBJ2-7|-|TRBV6-5
CASRGTSGNYEQYF
TGTGCCAGCAGGGGGACTAGCGGGAACTACGAGCAGTACTTC
>-|18|TRBJ2-2|-|TRBV11-2
CASSLVVLPLQRGRELFF
TGTGCCAGCAGCTTAGTGGTGCTCCCCCTACAACGGGGGAGGGAGCTGTTTTTT
>TRBD2|15|TRBJ2-1|-|TRBV18
CASSVAGGSYNEQFF
TGTGCCAGCTCAGTAGCGGGAGGTTCCTACAATGAGCAGTTCTTC
>-|15|TRBJ1-6|-|TRBV30
CAWSVTGTNNSPLHF
TGTGCCTGGAGTGTAACAGGGACAAATAATTCACCCCTCCACTTT
>TRBD2|15|TRBJ2-5|-|TRBV7-2
CASSLLLAGAETQYF
TGTGCCAGCAGCTTGTTACTAGCGGGAGCGGAGACCCAGTACTTC
>-|13|TRBJ1-1|-|TRBV7-8
CASSFREDTEAFF
TGTGCCAGCAGCTTTCGGGAGGACACTGAAGCTTTCTTT
>TRBD2|13|TRBJ2-7|-|TRBV2
CASSTSGGDEQYF
TGTGCCAGCAGTACTAGCGGGGGAGACGAGCAGTACTTC
>-|13|TRBJ2-7|-|TRBV29-1
CSVVDDRTYEQYF
TGCAGCGTTGTCGATGACAGGACCTACGAGCAGTACTTC
>-|15|TRBJ2-1|-|TRBV5-1
CASSLASREINEQFF
TGCGCCAGCAGCCTAGCGAGCCGGGAGATCAATGAGCAGTTCTTC
>TRBD2|16|TRBJ2-3|-|TRBV4-2
CASSQGLAGGTDTQYF
TGTGCCAGCAGCCAAGGGCTAGCGGGAGGCACAGATACGCAGTATTTT
>TRBD1|15|TRBJ1-3|-|TRBV7-9
CASSLAPGQGNTIYF
TGTGCCAGCAGCTTAGCCCCGGGACAGGGCAACACCATATATTTT
>TRBD2|15|TRBJ2-5|-|TRBV5-1
CASSFSGGTQETQYF
TGCGCCAGCAGCTTCAGCGGGGGGACCCAAGAGACCCAGTACTTC
>TRBD1|15|TRBJ2-1|few|TRBV28
CASSTGTADYNEQFF
TGTGCCAGCAGTACCGGGACAGCAGATTACAATGAGCAGTTCTTC
>-|13|TRBJ1-5|-|TRBV7-2
CASSLDSNQPQHF
TGTGCCAGCAGCTTAGATTCAAATCAGCCCCAGCATTTT
>-|14|TRBJ2-1|-|TRBV5-1
CASSWGSRGGEQFF
TGCGCCAGCAGCTGGGGGTCACGAGGGGGTGAGCAGTTCTTC
>-|14|TRBJ2-1|-|TRBV4-1
CASSQSGDYNEQFF
TGCGCCAGCAGCCAATCCGGGGACTACAATGAGCAGTTCTTC
>TRBD1|18|TRBJ1-5|-|TRBV5-3
CARTPKPPGQGSNQPQHF
TGTGCCAGAACCCCTAAACCTCCGGGACAGGGGAGCAATCAGCCCCAGCATTTT
>-|14|TRBJ1-1|-|TRBV27
CASSPNHRVTEAFF
TGTGCCAGCAGTCCCAACCACAGGGTTACTGAAGCTTTCTTT
>-|16|TRBJ1-3|-|TRBV13
CASSLSVTGSGNTIYF
TGTGCCAGCAGCTTATCCGTTACCGGGTCTGGAAACACCATATATTTT
>TRBD1|15|TRBJ2-7|-|TRBV27
CASTETGSGSYEQYF
TGTGCCAGCACCGAGACAGGGTCCGGATCCTACGAGCAGTACTTC
>TRBD1|14|TRBJ1-1|-|TRBV6-6
CASSKQGFPTEAFF
TGTGCCAGCAGTAAACAGGGGTTTCCCACTGAAGCTTTCTTT
>TRBD2|17|TRBJ2-2|-|TRBV7-2
CASRPPGLAGGPGELFF
TGTGCCAGCAGACCTCCGGGACTAGCGGGAGGGCCCGGGGAGCTGTTTTTT
>TRBD2|16|TRBJ2-5|few|TRBV7-8
CASSGGTSGPQETQYF
TGTGCCAGCAGCGGGGGGACTAGCGGACCCCAAGAGACCCAGTACTTC
>-|13|TRBJ1-4|few|TRBV30
CAWNRVGNEKLFF
TGTGCCTGGAACAGGGTGGGAAATGAAAAACTGTTTTTT